This entry lists 32 T cell receptor beta chains sequenced from one sample in a study of T cell responses to AZD1222 COVID-19 vaccine. Method: immunoSEQ multiplex PCR; TCRdb's copy keeps in-frame clones and lacks some. The repertoire holds roughly 70,000 clones, with 85% as singletons. Sequenced material: peripheral blood, taken on day 0 of AZD1222 vaccination. These receptor sequences come from an adult in good health.

This clone has a single count. This chain connects TRBV4-1 to TRBJ2-2; D gene uncertain. The CDR3 is 13 residues long. Germline values: CDR1 MGHRA, CDR2 YSYEKL. The V end lost 2 bases, the J end lost 2 bases, and 3 bases lay between the germline ends. DNA of the CDR3: TGCGCCAGCAGCCAATCTAACACCGGGGAGCTGTTTTTT. Its translation: CASSQSNTGELFF.

The V and J genes are TRBV2 and TRBJ2-3; tentatively, D is TRBD1 (6 bases). Germline V gene sequence: CDR1 SNHLY, CDR2 FYNNEI. Trimming took off 2 bases at V and 1 base at J, with 7 bases between the two ends. There are 14 residues in the CDR3. The DNA of the CDR3 is TGTGCCAGCAGTGAACAGGGGCGCACAGATACGCAGTATTTT. This gives the protein CASSEQGRTDTQYF.

The chain uses TRBV2 and TRBJ1-5; D is uncertain. Trimming shortened V by 6 bases and J by 4 bases, and 10 bases separated the two germline ends. This CDR3 spans 13 amino acids. Germline values: CDR1 SNHLY, CDR2 FYNNEI. For the CDR3, the DNA is TGTGCCAGCAGGTGGCTTTGGAATCAGCCCCAGCATTTT. Its translation is CASRWLWNQPQHF.

This CDR3 reads CASSLVQGNEQYF. CDR3 nucleotide sequence: TGTGCCAGCAGCTTAGTGCAGGGTAACGAGCAGTACTTC. The chain combines TRBV11-2 with TRBJ2-7; D perhaps matches TRBD1 (5 bases). Germline V gene lookup returns CDR1 SGHAT and CDR2 FQNNGV. The CDR3 totals 13 residues. Deletions cut 1 base from V and 5 bases from J, with 9 bases between.

This clone was detected only once. V is TRBV24-1 and J is TRBJ2-5, with D maybe TRBD2 (5 bases). Germline V CDR1 and CDR2: KGHDR, SFDVKD. V lost 4 bases, J lost 1 base, and 15 bases lay in between. The CDR3 consists of 16 residues. CDR3 in amino acids: CATSDPKEGSQETQYF. CDR3 bases: TGTGCCACCAGTGACCCGAAAGAGGGAAGCCAAGAGACCCAGTACTTC.

The rearrangement joins TRBV5-1 to TRBJ1-1, with TRBD1 matching 8 bases. V was clipped by 3 bases and J by 4 bases; unmatched bases: 5. The germline CDR1 and CDR2 sequences are SGHRS and YFSETQ. The CDR3 has 14 amino acids. Here the CDR3 reads CASSSGQGGTEAFF. Here the CDR3 DNA reads TGCGCCAGCAGCTCCGGACAGGGAGGCACTGAAGCTTTCTTT.

The count of this clone is one. V is TRBV2 and J is TRBJ1-5; a weak D match, TRBD1 (6 bases). The V end was cut by 6 bases, the J end by 2 bases, with 11 bases between. Germline V CDR1 and CDR2: SNHLY, FYNNEI. This CDR3 has 14 amino acids. CDR3 nucleotide sequence: TGTGCCAGCAGACAGGGTAACGGCAATCAGCCCCAGCATTTT. Protein sequence: CASRQGNGNQPQHF.

The chain joins TRBV28 to TRBJ2-7; D remains unclear. The CDR3 loop spans 12 amino acids. The germline V gene encodes CDR1 MDHEN and CDR2 SYDVKM. V lost 2 bases to trimming and J lost 1 base, with 3 bases between them. The CDR3: CASSLQSYEQYF. The CDR3 DNA sequence: TGTGCCAGCAGTTTACAATCCTACGAGCAGTACTTC.

The gene calls are TRBV5-1 and TRBJ1-1; D uncertain. V was trimmed by 4 bases and J by 4 bases, leaving 11 bases between them. Germline CDR1 reads SGHRS; CDR2 reads YFSETQ. The CDR3 covers 13 residues. In DNA form, the CDR3 reads TGCGCCAGCAGCAGCTATGCGGGCACTGAAGCTTTCTTT. Translated: CASSSYAGTEAFF.

The chain carries TRBV27 and TRBJ2-7; D unresolved. The CDR3 is 14 residues long. Germline V gene sequence: CDR1 MNHEY, CDR2 SMNVEV (reference sequence). V was cut by 0 bases and J by 5 bases, with 11 bases left in between. As DNA, the CDR3 is TGTGCCAGCAGTTTATCAGATTTCCGGGACGAGCAGTACTTC. Translation gives CASSLSDFRDEQYF.

V gene TRBV5-1 combines with J gene TRBJ2-7; 13 bases match TRBD2. Germline CDR1 and CDR2: SGHRS and YFSETQ. The V segment lost 3 bases and the J segment 1 base; nucleotides outside the gene matches: 1. The CDR3 is made up of 15 amino acids. The CDR3 reads CASSWTSGGSYEQYF. The CDR3 nucleotides are TGCGCCAGCAGCTGGACTAGCGGGGGTTCCTACGAGCAGTACTTC.

The chain employs TRBV4-1 and TRBJ2-4, with D possibly TRBD1 on 6 matching bases. Germline lookup yields CDR1 MGHRA and CDR2 YSYEKL. The CDR3 contains 16 residues. The V end lost 0 bases, the J end lost 1 base, and 10 bases lay between the germline ends. CDR3 coding DNA: TGCGCCAGCAGCCAAGAAGCAGGGGTGGCCAAAAACATTCAGTACTTC. Amino acids: CASSQEAGVAKNIQYF.

This chain links TRBV7-2 with TRBJ2-7, with 8 bases aligning to TRBD2. The CDR3 extends over 16 amino acids. Germline V gives CDR1 SGHTA, CDR2 FQGNSA. V shed 5 bases, J shed 2 bases, and the junction held 11 bases outside the gene matches. The CDR3 bases are TGTGCCAGCAGCCCCCGGGGGGGGGCTAAAACCTACGAGCAGTACTTC. Translated, it gives CASSPRGGAKTYEQYF.

The genes are TRBV10-3 and TRBJ2-3; 16 bases line up with TRBD2. This CDR3 has 16 amino acids. The junction had 7 bases not matched to a gene; V was cut back by 4 bases and J by 9 bases. CDR1 is ENHRY and CDR2 is SYGVKD in the germline V gene. The chain's CDR3 is CAISAGLAGGMETQYF. In DNA, the CDR3 is TGTGCCATCAGTGCGGGACTAGCGGGGGGGATGGAGACGCAGTATTTT.

The CDR3 sequence is CASSLDGSGGSGYTF. CDR3 nucleotides: TGCGCCAGCAGCTTGGATGGAAGCGGAGGAAGTGGCTACACCTTC. The chain has TRBV5-1 and TRBJ1-2, with D hard to call. CDR1 and CDR2 from the germline V gene are SGHRS and YFSETQ. The CDR3 runs to 15 residues. V was trimmed by 0 bases and J by 7 bases, leaving 16 bases between them.

DNA for the CDR3: TGCAGTGCTAGGGATTACACTGAAGCTTTCTTT. It codes for CSARDYTEAFF. The chain links TRBV20-1 to TRBJ1-1; D remains ambiguous. CDR3 length equals 11 residues. Trimming removed 3 bases at V and 3 bases at J, with 5 bases between. From germline, CDR1 is DFQATT and CDR2 SNEGSKA (reference sequence).

This chain connects TRBV3-1 (or the pseudogene TRBV3-2) to TRBJ2-4; tentatively, D is TRBD1 or TRBD2 (7 bases each). Per the germline V gene, CDR1 is LGHDT and CDR2 is YNNKEL (reference sequence). V dropped 8 bases and J dropped 0 bases, with 20 bases sitting between them. The CDR3 contains 17 residues. The CDR3 region is CASGGYRGGLAKNIQYF. The DNA of the CDR3 is TGTGCCAGCGGAGGTTACAGGGGAGGGCTAGCCAAAAACATTCAGTACTTC.

The genes are TRBV19 and TRBJ2-5; 13 nucleotides line up with TRBD2. Germline V gene lookup returns CDR1 LNHDA and CDR2 SQIVND (reference sequence). The V and J ends lost 9 bases and 9 bases, in that order; junction bases with no gene match: 13. CDR3 length: 15 residues. The CDR3 region is CASTHTGTSGDSQYF. The DNA for the CDR3 is TGTGCCAGCACCCACACCGGGACTAGCGGGGATTCCCAGTACTTC.

This clone was recorded once. In the same sample, other DNA sequences code for this CDR3. This chain connects TRBV11-2 to TRBJ2-1; D is ambiguous. The CDR3 length is 12 residues. V was trimmed by 6 bases and J by 0 bases, leaving 3 bases between them. CDR1 SGHAT and CDR2 FQNNGV come from the germline V gene. The CDR3 here is CASSPSYNEQFF. The DNA of the CDR3 is TGTGCCAGCAGTCCCTCCTACAATGAGCAGTTCTTC.

The chain uses TRBV18 and TRBJ2-7; D possibly corresponds to TRBD2 (5 bases). The CDR3 is 13 amino acids. Trimming took 4 bases from V and 3 from J, leaving 10 bases between them. Germline V gives CDR1 KGHSH, CDR2 LQKENI. CDR3 nucleotides: TGTGCCAGCTCACAGCAGAGGGACTACGAGCAGTACTTC. It codes for CASSQQRDYEQYF. The entire variable domain, with the rest obtained from reference TRBV18 and TRBJ2-7, is as follows: NAGVMQNPRHLVRRRGQEARLRCSPMKGHSHVYWYRQLPEEGLKFMVYLQKENIIDESGMPKERFSAEFPKEGPSILRIQQVVRGDSAAYFCASSQQRDYEQYFGPGTRLTVT.

The rearrangement links TRBV16 to TRBJ2-7, with 9 bases matching TRBD1. This CDR3 spans 15 amino acids. With V trimmed by 2 bases and J by 1 base, 3 bases remained unmatched. Per the germline V gene, CDR1 is KGHSY and CDR2 is FQNENV. The CDR3 sequence: CASSQPGQGSYEQYF. The CDR3 DNA follows: TGTGCCAGCAGCCAACCGGGACAGGGTTCCTACGAGCAGTACTTC. Full variable domain (missing parts from reference TRBV16 and TRBJ2-7): GEEVAQTPKHLVRGEGQKAKLYCAPIKGHSYVFWYQQVLKNEFKFLISFQNENVFDETGMPKERFSAKCLPNSPCSLEIQATKLEDSAVYFCASSQPGQGSYEQYFGPGTRLTVT.

CDR3 coding DNA: TGTGCCAGCAGCGCGCCTCCGGGACACACTGAAGCTTTCTTT. It yields the protein CASSAPPGHTEAFF. V usage is TRBV9 and J usage is TRBJ1-1, with D possibly TRBD1 on 5 matching bases. The germline V and J ends were trimmed by 3 bases and 3 bases, with 12 bases remaining between them. This CDR3 has 14 residues. Germline V gene lookup returns CDR1 SGDLS and CDR2 YYNGEE.

V usage is TRBV3-1 (or the pseudogene TRBV3-2) and J usage is TRBJ1-6, with 7 bases identical to TRBD1. There are 14 residues in the CDR3. Trimming took 4 bases from V and 10 from J; bases not matched to a gene: 7. Germline lookup yields CDR1 LGHDT and CDR2 YNNKEL (reference sequence). The CDR3 protein is CASSLTGEGSPLHF. In DNA form, the CDR3 reads TGTGCCAGCAGCCTTACAGGGGAGGGGTCACCCCTCCACTTT.

This rearrangement joins TRBV5-1 to TRBJ2-4; D not resolved. Trimming took off 1 base at V and 5 bases at J, with 10 bases between the two ends. The CDR3 loop spans 14 amino acids. Per germline, CDR1 SGHRS and CDR2 YFSETQ. CDR3 in DNA: TGCGCCAGCAGCTTGACAGATATCCAAAACATTCAGTACTTC. The encoded protein is CASSLTDIQNIQYF.

In its sample, this clone was seen a few times. The gene calls are TRBV19 and TRBJ2-1; 9 bases match TRBD2. CDR1 is LNHDA, CDR2 SQIVND, per germline (reference sequence). V lost 1 base to trimming and J lost 3 bases; unmatched junction nucleotides: 4. The length of the CDR3 is 16 residues. Written as DNA, the CDR3 is TGTGCCAGTAGTATAGTAGGTAGCGGGAGCTACAATGAGCAGTTCTTC. Amino acid sequence: CASSIVGSGSYNEQFF.

The rearrangement links TRBV6-5 to TRBJ1-6; D not resolved. CDR1 MNHEY and CDR2 SVGAGI come from the germline V gene. Trimming removed 10 bases from V and 3 bases from J, with 13 bases in between. This CDR3 region has 14 residues. The CDR3 loop reads CATTGRSYNSPLHF. CDR3 sequence (DNA): TGTGCCACCACCGGGAGAAGCTATAATTCACCCCTCCACTTT.

V is TRBV28 and J is TRBJ2-1, with TRBD2 identical over 11 bases. The CDR3 covers 14 residues. V gave up 7 bases and J gave up 7 bases; unmatched junction bases: 6. CDR1 is MDHEN and CDR2 is SYDVKM in the germline V gene. CDR3: CASTPGTSGNEQFF. DNA of the CDR3: TGTGCCAGCACCCCCGGGACTAGCGGTAATGAGCAGTTCTTC. Variable domain in full (rest from reference TRBV28 and TRBJ2-1): DVKVTQSSRYLVKRTGEKVFLECVQDMDHENMFWYRQDPGLGLRLIYFSYDVKMKEKGDIPEGYSVSREKKERFSLILESASTNQTSMYLCASTPGTSGNEQFFGPGTRLTVL.

This clone came up once. Mismatch with germline at one junction end may stem from a read error. The gene calls are TRBV27 and TRBJ1-1; D not resolved. Germline values: CDR1 MNHEY, CDR2 SMNVEV (reference sequence). The CDR3 runs to 11 residues. This chain's CDR3 is CASGFGVEAFF. For the CDR3, the DNA is TGTGCCAGCGGTTTTGGGGTTGAAGCTTTCTTT.

The rearrangement joins TRBV19 to TRBJ2-7; tentatively, D is TRBD1 (5 bases). Trimming shortened V by 6 bases and J by 1 base, and 22 bases separated the two germline ends. CDR3 length: 17 amino acids. CDR1 LNHDA and CDR2 SQIVND come from the germline V gene (reference sequence). The CDR3 reads CASSHPKGSGLSYEQYF. The DNA of the CDR3 is TGTGCCAGTAGCCATCCAAAGGGGTCTGGGCTTTCCTACGAGCAGTACTTC.

The genes are TRBV11-3 and TRBJ1-2; maybe TRBD1 (6 bases). The CDR3 extends over 14 amino acids. Germline V CDR1 and CDR2: SGHNT, YENEEA. V was shortened by 8 bases and J by 4 bases, with 17 bases between the two germline ends. The CDR3 is CASARGGVGYGYTF. DNA for the CDR3: TGTGCCAGCGCCAGAGGGGGAGTGGGCTATGGCTACACCTTC.

The rearrangement joins TRBV5-1 to TRBJ2-7; 11 nucleotides line up with TRBD2. J was trimmed by 5 bases and V by 4 bases; bases with no gene match: 5. The CDR3 is 14 residues long. Germline V gene sequence: CDR1 SGHRS, CDR2 YFSETQ. CDR3 sequence (DNA): TGCGCCAGCAGCCCGACGGGACTAGCGGACGAGCAGTACTTC. Protein: CASSPTGLADEQYF.

This sequence joins TRBV29-1 and TRBJ2-1, with 9 nucleotides matching TRBD2. Germline trimming cut 4 bases from V and 3 bases from J; bases unmatched to any gene: 4. CDR3 length: 14 residues. Germline V lookup: CDR1 SQVTM, CDR2 ANQGSEA. As DNA, the CDR3 is TGCAGCGTTGGGCGACTAGCGGTCTACAATGAGCAGTTCTTC. Translated: CSVGRLAVYNEQFF.